A selection of T cell receptor beta chains follows, all from one sample in a study of OX40 agonist ivuxolimab in advanced cancers. Libraries were prepared by immunoSEQ multiplex PCR; TCRdb keeps only in-frame clonotypes and omits some of them. The sample gives 55,000 to 80,000 clones, about 86% of which show up once; around 2.3% is in the top ten. The sample here was CD4+ or CD8+ T cells sorted from blood, taken in a trial of the OX40 agonist ivuxolimab. The receptors here all came from an adult with an advanced solid tumor such as melanoma, head and neck, liver or kidney cancer. Each CDR3 is given with its conserved first and last residue. The size of a clone is reported for some rows only, either as once, few or many, or as a class for expanded clones.

cdr3_length,j_call,clone_size,v_call,cdr3_aa
16,TRBJ1-5,NA,TRBV18,CASSPYSTGGNQPQHF
13,TRBJ1-2,NA,TRBV19,CASSLQVNYGYTF
15,TRBJ1-5,NA,TRBV7-9,CASSLGGRGNQPQHF
12,TRBJ2-7,NA,TRBV5-1,CASSLERAGEYF
14,TRBJ1-1,NA,TRBV7-6,CASSTHRGNTEAFF
15,TRBJ1-5,NA,TRBV9,CASSVAGGSNQPQHF
16,TRBJ1-2,NA,TRBV5-4,CASSSRTPVVSYGYTF
13,TRBJ2-3,NA,TRBV6-1,CASRGAGSPTQYF
13,TRBJ2-3,NA,TRBV6-6,CAALETGTDTQYF
14,TRBJ1-1,few,TRBV30,CAWDHRTGDTEAFF
14,TRBJ2-7,once,TRBV30,CAWSDVTETYEQYF
11,NA,NA,TRBV19,CASSISGEQYF
15,TRBJ1-1,NA,TRBV11-2,CASSLGNGQGTEAFF
16,TRBJ2-7,once,TRBV18,CASSPGQRALNYEQYF
14,TRBJ1-3,NA,TRBV27,CASSPGTHGNTIYF
14,TRBJ1-1,NA,TRBV11-2,CASSPRQGGTEAFF
17,TRBJ1-1,few,TRBV13,CASSSLLTDRSNTEAFF
18,TRBJ2-3,few,TRBV5-1,CASSLGPAGVSRTDTQYF
15,TRBJ1-2,NA,TRBV7-2,CASSPPTGPFYGYTF
13,TRBJ2-3,NA,TRBV27,CASKLAGADTQYF
15,TRBJ2-2,NA,TRBV4-3,CASSQMTVGTGELFF
14,TRBJ2-7,NA,TRBV28,CASSWAPRVYEQYF
14,TRBJ1-2,once,TRBV6-5,CASKLPGQYYGYTF
13,TRBJ1-2,NA,TRBV30,CAWSVAPNYGYTF
15,TRBJ1-5,NA,TRBV7-2,CASSLAPQGHQPQHF